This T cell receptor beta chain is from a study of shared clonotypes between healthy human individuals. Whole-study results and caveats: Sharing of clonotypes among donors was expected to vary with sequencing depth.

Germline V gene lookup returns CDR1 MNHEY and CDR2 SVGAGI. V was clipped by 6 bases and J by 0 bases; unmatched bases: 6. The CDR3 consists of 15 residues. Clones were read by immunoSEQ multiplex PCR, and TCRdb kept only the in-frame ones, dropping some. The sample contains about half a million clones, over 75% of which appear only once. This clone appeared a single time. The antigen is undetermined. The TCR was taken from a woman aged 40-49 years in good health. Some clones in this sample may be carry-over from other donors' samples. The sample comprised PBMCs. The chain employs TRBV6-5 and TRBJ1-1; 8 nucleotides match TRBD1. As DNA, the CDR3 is TGTGCCAGCAGGAGGACAGGGAATATGAACACTGAAGCTTTCTTT. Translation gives CASRRTGNMNTEAFF.